These 16 T cell receptor beta chains came from one sample sequenced in a study of blood T cell repertoires in COVID-19. Clones were read by immunoSEQ multiplex PCR, and TCRdb kept only the in-frame ones, dropping some. In the table there are approximately 82,000 clones, roughly four fifths of which are singletons. The specimen was peripheral blood. All receptors derive from a man aged 50-60 years with active or convalescent COVID-19.

The chain has TRBV30 and TRBJ2-7, with D perhaps TRBD2 (7 bases). The germline V gene encodes CDR1 GTSNPN and CDR2 SVGIG (reference sequence). V was shortened by 2 bases and J by 2 bases, with 13 bases between the two germline ends. The CDR3 covers 14 residues. In nucleotides, the CDR3 is TGTGCCTGGAGTTGGGAGGGGGTGCCCTACGAGCAGTACTTC. It codes for CAWSWEGVPYEQYF.

The V and J genes are TRBV6-1 and TRBJ2-4; a weak D match, TRBD2 (6 bases). This CDR3 contains 17 residues. V lost 4 bases to trimming and J lost 0 bases, with 16 bases between them. From germline, CDR1 is MNHNS and CDR2 SASEGT. The CDR3 loop is CASSAGTDPIAKNIQYF. The CDR3 DNA sequence: TGTGCCAGCAGTGCCGGGACTGATCCAATAGCCAAAAACATTCAGTACTTC.

The chain uses TRBV4-1 and TRBJ2-3; tentatively, D is TRBD2 (5 bases). Germline V CDR1 and CDR2: MGHRA, YSYEKL. The CDR3 is made up of 15 amino acids. V gave up 5 bases and J gave up 2 bases, with 14 bases separating them. CDR3: CASSAAGFSTDTQYF. The CDR3 DNA reads as TGCGCCAGCAGCGCCGCGGGTTTTTCCACAGATACGCAGTATTTT.

In this sample, this clone turned up a few times. The chain is built from TRBV11-2 and TRBJ2-5, with a weak D call TRBD2 (5 bases). The germline CDR1 and CDR2 sequences are SGHAT and FQNNGV. Deletions cut 2 bases from V and 2 bases from J, with 12 bases between. The CDR3 runs 15 residues. The DNA of the CDR3 is TGTGCCAGCAGCTTAAGGTGGACTGAGCAAGAGACCCAGTACTTC. This encodes CASSLRWTEQETQYF.

This chain uses TRBV10-2 with TRBJ2-1, with 14 bases that match TRBD2. V shed 7 bases and J 7 bases; nucleotides not matched to a gene: 6. The CDR3 covers 15 residues. The germline CDR1 and CDR2 sequences are WSHSY and SAAADI. CDR3 region: CASMRTSGGSNEQFF. DNA of the CDR3: TGCGCCAGCATGAGGACTAGCGGGGGGTCGAATGAGCAGTTCTTC.

The chain uses TRBV24-1 and TRBJ2-3; D perhaps matches TRBD2 (6 bases). The CDR3 consists of 16 residues. With 0 bases removed from V and 0 bases from J, the gap between germline ends came to 9 bases. Germline lookup yields CDR1 KGHDR and CDR2 SFDVKD. CDR3 nucleotide sequence: TGTGCCACCAGTGATTTGCTGGGGACTAGCACAGATACGCAGTATTTT. Protein: CATSDLLGTSTDTQYF.

CDR3 nucleotide sequence: TGTGCCAGTGTTGACAGGGATAGGGGTGGCTACACCTTC. It translates to CASVDRDRGGYTF. J is TRBJ1-2 and V is TRBV19, with TRBD1 matching over 7 bases. The length of the CDR3 is 13 residues. Germline CDR1 and CDR2: LNHDA and SQIVND (reference sequence). Losses at the gene ends were 8 bases for V and 7 bases for J; bases not matched to a gene: 10. The full variable domain, completed using reference TRBV19 and TRBJ1-2, is DGGITQSPKYLFRKEGQNVTLSCEQNLNHDAMYWYRQDPGQGLRLIYYSQIVNDFQKGDIAEGYSVSREKKESFPLTVTSAQKNPTAFYLCASVDRDRGGYTFGSGTRLTVV.

V is TRBV6-5 and J is TRBJ2-1; 9 bases align to TRBD1. V gave up 5 bases and J gave up 4 bases; unmatched junction bases: 6. The CDR3 spans 15 residues. Germline V gene lookup returns CDR1 MNHEY and CDR2 SVGAGI. The CDR3 region is CASSPGTGHYNEQFF. The DNA of the CDR3 is TGTGCCAGCAGTCCCGGGACAGGGCATTACAATGAGCAGTTCTTC.

This rearrangement joins TRBV27 to TRBJ1-5, with 7 bases identical to TRBD1. In germline, CDR1 is MNHEY, CDR2 SMNVEV (reference sequence). This CDR3 region has 14 residues. The J segment lost 1 base and the V segment lost 8 bases, leaving 5 bases of the junction unmatched. The CDR3 DNA sequence: TGTGCCAGCGCCCGGGACAGAAGCAATCAGCCCCAGCATTTT. Amino acid sequence: CASARDRSNQPQHF.

The chain carries TRBV7-2 and TRBJ2-6, with 7 bases identical to TRBD1. CDR3 length: 15 amino acids. The germline V gene has CDR1 SGHTA and CDR2 FQGNSA. J gave up 2 bases and V 3 bases, and 1 base lay outside the gene matches. In DNA, the CDR3 is TGTGCCAGCAGCTTGACAGGGACTGGGGCCAACGTCCTGACTTTC. Encoded protein: CASSLTGTGANVLTF.

In this sample, this clone turned up once. CDR3 nucleotides: TGTGCCAGCAGCTTCCAAGACACTTTTAACACTGAAGCTTTCTTT. This encodes CASSFQDTFNTEAFF. The chain carries TRBV5-5 and TRBJ1-1, with D unclear. The ends were cut back, 2 bases at V and 2 bases at J, with 13 bases in the middle. Germline CDR1 and CDR2: SGHKS and YYEKEE (reference sequence). The CDR3 covers 15 residues.

This rearrangement joins TRBV28 to TRBJ1-2; 9 positions agree with TRBD1. The CDR3 extends over 15 amino acids. Trimming removed 1 base from V and 6 bases from J; junction bases left unmatched: 6. The germline CDR1 and CDR2 sequences are MDHEN and SYDVKM. The CDR3 DNA is TGTGCCAGCAGTTTATCGGGGGGACAGGGTGATGGCTACACCTTC. It specifies CASSLSGGQGDGYTF.

This sequence joins TRBV7-9 and TRBJ1-1; the D gene is possibly TRBD1 (6 bases). The V gene's germline CDR1 is SEHNR and CDR2 FQNEAQ (reference sequence). The V and J ends lost 7 bases and 0 bases respectively, with 15 bases between them. The CDR3 covers 15 residues. As DNA, the CDR3 is TGTGCCAGCACCTGGACAGACCTGATGAACACTGAAGCTTTCTTT. Translation: CASTWTDLMNTEAFF.

This chain connects TRBV14 to TRBJ2-6, with D hard to call. The ends were cut back, 4 bases at V and 1 base at J, with 5 bases in the middle. Germline V CDR1 and CDR2: SGHDN, FVKESK. The length of the CDR3 is 14 residues. The CDR3 DNA follows: TGTGCCAGCAGCCCCATGTCTGGGGCCAACGTCCTGACTTTC. Its protein product is CASSPMSGANVLTF.

The chain has TRBV3-1 (or the pseudogene TRBV3-2) and TRBJ1-1, with D possibly TRBD1 on 6 matching bases. This CDR3 has 18 residues. V was pared by 0 bases and J by 5 bases, with 22 bases between. Germline values: CDR1 LGHDT, CDR2 YNNKEL (reference sequence). The CDR3 loop reads CASSQEGEFTGRLTEAFF. DNA for the CDR3: TGTGCCAGCAGCCAAGAAGGGGAGTTTACAGGGAGATTAACTGAAGCTTTCTTT.

This chain links TRBV6-2 or TRBV6-3 with TRBJ2-7; D may be TRBD1 (6 bases). This CDR3 is built from 12 residues. CDR1 and CDR2 (germline): MNHEY, SVGEGT. V dropped 0 bases and J dropped 6 bases, with 6 bases sitting between them. The CDR3 spells CASSYSDSEQYF. The CDR3 bases are TGTGCCAGCAGTTACTCGGACAGCGAGCAGTACTTC.